This T cell receptor (beta chain) derives from a study of blood T cell repertoires in COVID-19. The wider study: From the United States, Italy and Spain came samples of acute and convalescent COVID-19. PBMCs, B-cell-depleted T cells, or T cells were the source of the cDNA or gDNA that made up the material.

Per the original data handling: Counts of nucleated cells, estimated from reference gene primer amplification, were obtained. Libraries were prepared by immunoSEQ multiplex PCR; TCRdb keeps only in-frame clonotypes and omits some of them. Clone size and V and J calls were adopted from that table, with D and trimming inferred from the DNA. Of around 100,000 clones in the sample, under 75% are singletons; the top ten hold approximately 5.9%. In germline, CDR1 is LGHNA, CDR2 YSLEER. Trimming pared 0 bases from V and 0 bases from J, leaving 22 bases between. CDR3 length: 20 amino acids. This receptor was taken from a man older than 75 with acute or convalescent COVID-19. The chain carries TRBV4-3 and TRBJ2-3; D is perhaps TRBD1 (6 bases). Sequenced input: peripheral blood. CDR3 DNA: TGCGCCAGCAGCCAAGAATGGTCCAGGGGCAGGGCGACTAGCACAGATACGCAGTATTTT. It translates to CASSQEWSRGRATSTDTQYF.